This TCR beta chain was sequenced for a study of T cell responses to AZD1222 COVID-19 vaccine. Study at large: Second doses that came at about 4 or about 12 weeks were put together.

Study-wide points: Among vaccine-associated CD4 TCRs, coverage spanned spike, with dominance at 160-218 and 743-854. White British ancestry dominated among donors, who included more females, and clonal diversity was possibly underestimated.

J lost 4 bases, V lost 4 bases, and 6 bases had no gene match. Germline loops: CDR1 SGHNT, CDR2 YYREEE (reference sequence). This CDR3 is built from 15 residues. Data came from immunoSEQ multiplex PCR; TCRdb stores just in-frame clones and leaves some out. The profile shows 100,000 to 130,000 clones, about 86% of them singletons. Note on this clone: Its matching antigen is unknown.

Sequencing used peripheral blood, obtained on day 0 of AZD1222 vaccination. This rearrangement joins TRBV5-4 to TRBJ2-1, with TRBD1 matching over 9 bases. The TCR comes from an adult in good health. The CDR3 nucleotides read TGTGCCAGCAGCCACCCGGGACAGGGTTACAATGAGCAGTTCTTC. Its translation: CASSHPGQGYNEQFF.